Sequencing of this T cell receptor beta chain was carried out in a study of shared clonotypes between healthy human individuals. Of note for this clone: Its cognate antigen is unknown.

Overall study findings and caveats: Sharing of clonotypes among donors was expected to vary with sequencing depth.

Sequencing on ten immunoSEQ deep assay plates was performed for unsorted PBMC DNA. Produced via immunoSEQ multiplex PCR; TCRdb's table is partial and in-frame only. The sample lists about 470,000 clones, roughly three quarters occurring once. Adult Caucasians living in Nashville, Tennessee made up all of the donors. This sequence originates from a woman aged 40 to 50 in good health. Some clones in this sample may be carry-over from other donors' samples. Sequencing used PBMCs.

The CDR3 nucleotides are TGTGCCAGCAGTTCGGTGGGGTCGGCGTACTACGAGCAGTACTTC. Amino acids: CASSSVGSAYYEQYF. This chain links TRBV27 with TRBJ2-5, with D unclear. The J call may be incorrect, as the DNA end agrees better with TRBJ2-7. The CDR3 runs to 15 residues. CDR1 and CDR2 (germline): MNHEY, SMNVEV (reference sequence).